Following are 2 T cell receptor beta chains from one sample sequenced in a study of memory CD4+ T cells and cytomegalovirus serostatus. Single viable CD3+CD4+CD8-CD45RO+ cells were sorted as the memory CD4+ T cells. Only in-frame clones appear in the TCRdb table, and some are missing; sequencing was by immunoSEQ multiplex PCR. Here the sample spans about 52,000 clones, more than 70% being singletons. Sequencing was carried out using memory CD4+ T cells from blood. Receptor source: an adult in good health and CMV-seropositive.

In its sample, this clone was seen once. The chain links TRBV7-9 to TRBJ2-5, with TRBD1 matching over 10 bases. The germline gives CDR1 SEHNR, CDR2 FQNEAQ (reference sequence). The V gene end was trimmed by 5 bases and the J gene end by 4 bases; junction bases not matched to a gene: 4. There are 14 residues in the CDR3. The CDR3 sequence: CASSPTGGGETQYF. The CDR3, as DNA: TGTGCCAGCAGCCCGACAGGGGGCGGAGAGACCCAGTACTTC.

This rearrangement joins TRBV28 to TRBJ2-2, with TRBD1 matching 12 bases. CDR1 MDHEN and CDR2 SYDVKM come from the germline V gene. The CDR3 covers 16 residues. With V trimmed by 6 bases and J by 7 bases, 9 bases remained unmatched. The CDR3 spells CASSSGTGGFGGELFF. The CDR3 DNA is TGTGCCAGCAGCTCCGGGACAGGGGGCTTCGGCGGGGAGCTGTTTTTT.